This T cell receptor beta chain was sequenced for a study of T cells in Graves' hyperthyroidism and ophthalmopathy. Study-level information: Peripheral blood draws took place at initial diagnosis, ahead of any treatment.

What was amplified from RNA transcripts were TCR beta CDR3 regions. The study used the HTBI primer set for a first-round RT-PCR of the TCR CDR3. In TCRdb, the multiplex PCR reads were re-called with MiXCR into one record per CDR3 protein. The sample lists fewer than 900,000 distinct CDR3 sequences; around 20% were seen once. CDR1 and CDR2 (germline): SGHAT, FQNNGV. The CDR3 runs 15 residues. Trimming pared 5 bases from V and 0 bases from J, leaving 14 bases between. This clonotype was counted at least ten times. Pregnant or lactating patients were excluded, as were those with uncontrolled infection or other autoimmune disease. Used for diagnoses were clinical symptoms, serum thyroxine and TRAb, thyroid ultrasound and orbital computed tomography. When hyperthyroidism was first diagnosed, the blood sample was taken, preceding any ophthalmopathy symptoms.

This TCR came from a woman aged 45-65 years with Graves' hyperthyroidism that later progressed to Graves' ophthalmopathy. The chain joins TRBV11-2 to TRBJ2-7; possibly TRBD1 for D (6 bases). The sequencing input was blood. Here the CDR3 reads CASSLGQGFSYEQYF. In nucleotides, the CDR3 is TGTGCCAGCAGCCTGGGGCAGGGGTTCTCCTACGAGCAGTACTTC.